Each of the 31 T cell receptor beta chains below was sequenced from the same sample in a study of T cell changes during pregnancy in multiple sclerosis (dated by TCRdb to about 2019). Libraries were prepared through the immunoSEQ multiplex PCR assay. TCRdb limited this immuneACCESS table to in-frame rearrangements with V and J called. A share of clones is missing; checked studies link under half to unresolved V genes, and the rest is unexplained. Recorded for this sample are 50,000 to 65,000 clones; 88% of them occurred a single time. Of the sample, about 1.7% is held by the ten largest clones. The sample was peripheral blood, taken in the first trimester of pregnancy. These receptors were taken from a female donor with multiple sclerosis, enrolled in a pregnancy study.

The V call is TRBV28, the J call TRBJ1-1, with 9 bases fitting TRBD1. CDR1 is MDHEN, CDR2 SYDVKM, per germline. The CDR3 spans 15 residues. The V segment lost 4 bases and the J segment 1 base; nucleotides outside the gene matches: 4. The CDR3 nucleotides are TGTGCCAGCAGTTCCTCGGGACAGGGGAACACTGAAGCTTTCTTT. Its translation is CASSSSGQGNTEAFF. The full variable domain, its missing parts supplied by reference TRBV28 and TRBJ1-1, is DVKVTQSSRYLVKRTGEKVFLECVQDMDHENMFWYRQDPGLGLRLIYFSYDVKMKEKGDIPEGYSVSREKKERFSLILESASTNQTSMYLCASSSSGQGNTEAFFGQGTRLTVV.

The chain is built from TRBV7-9 and TRBJ2-7, with 9 nucleotides matching TRBD1. V lost 4 bases and J lost 1; bases outside the gene matches: 2. The CDR3 is 14 residues long. Germline V gene data show CDR1 as SEHNR and CDR2 as FQNEAQ (reference sequence). The chain's CDR3 is CASSSTGGSYEQYF. In nucleotides, the CDR3 is TGTGCCAGCAGCTCGACAGGGGGGTCCTACGAGCAGTACTTC.

The V gene is TRBV7-9, the J gene TRBJ2-7; TRBD2 matches at 7 bases. The CDR3 covers 15 residues. Germline CDR1 SEHNR, CDR2 FQNEAQ (reference sequence). The V and J ends lost 1 base and 3 bases, in that order; junction bases with no gene match: 6. The chain's CDR3 is CASSLGLADLYEQYF. DNA of the CDR3: TGTGCCAGCAGCTTAGGTCTAGCGGACCTCTACGAGCAGTACTTC.

The chain uses TRBV7-7 and TRBJ2-1, with D possibly TRBD1 on 7 matching bases. CDR3 size: 13 residues. V lost 3 bases and J lost 11, with 14 bases in between. The germline V gene has CDR1 SSHAT and CDR2 FNYEAQ (reference sequence). The CDR3 DNA is TGTGCCAGCAGCTTGACAGGGTGGACTAAGCAGTTCTTC. This codes for CASSLTGWTKQFF.

The chain recombines TRBV6-1 with TRBJ2-3, with D perhaps matching TRBD1 (6 bases). V was cut by 2 bases and J by 4 bases, with 13 bases left in between. The CDR3 sequence is 15 residues long. Germline-derived CDR1 and CDR2 are MNHNS and SASEGT. The CDR3 loop is CASSEMAGTSDTQYF. In DNA form, the CDR3 reads TGTGCCAGCAGTGAAATGGCAGGGACATCAGATACGCAGTATTTT.

This clone turned up a few times. The CDR3 reads CASGLANRAGNTIYF. The DNA of the CDR3 is TGTGCTAGTGGTTTGGCAAACAGGGCTGGAAACACCATATATTTT. The chain couples TRBV12-5 to TRBJ1-3; tentative D call: TRBD1 (6 bases). This CDR3 is built from 15 residues. V shed 1 base and J shed 2 bases, with 9 bases lying between them. The germline V gene has CDR1 LGHNT and CDR2 FRNRAP.

Here the CDR3 reads CASSEPQLHTQYF. The CDR3 DNA is TGTGCCAGCAGTGAACCACAGCTTCATACGCAGTATTTT. The V and J genes are TRBV6-1 and TRBJ2-3; D remains ambiguous. The CDR3 contains 13 residues. Germline CDR1 is MNHNS and CDR2 is SASEGT. V lost 2 bases to trimming and J lost 7 bases, with 10 bases between them.

The chain links TRBV6-6 to TRBJ1-2; a possible D gene is TRBD1 (5 bases). With 5 bases removed from V and 2 bases from J, the gap between germline ends came to 15 bases. Per the germline V gene, CDR1 is MNHNY and CDR2 is SVGAGI (reference sequence). The CDR3 spans 15 residues. DNA of the CDR3: TGTGCCAGCAGTCCGAGCAAGGGGCGGAACTATGGCTACACCTTC. Residues: CASSPSKGRNYGYTF.

The J gene is TRBJ2-1, the V gene TRBV4-1, with 10 bases that match TRBD2. Germline assignment: CDR1 MGHRA and CDR2 YSYEKL. This CDR3 is 18 amino acids long. V lost 3 bases to trimming and J lost 7 bases; unmatched junction nucleotides: 15. Here the CDR3 reads CASSHLASGRRSANEQFF. CDR3 nucleotide sequence: TGCGCCAGCAGCCATTTGGCTAGCGGGAGAAGGAGTGCGAATGAGCAGTTCTTC.

This chain uses TRBV15 with TRBJ2-7, with D possibly being TRBD1 (6 bases). Germline loops: CDR1 LNHNV, CDR2 YYDKDF (reference sequence). The length of the CDR3 is 14 residues. The V end lost 4 bases, the J end lost 0 bases, and 10 bases lay between the germline ends. Written as DNA, the CDR3 is TGTGCCACCAGCACAGGGGTTTTCTCCTACGAGCAGTACTTC. Translation gives CATSTGVFSYEQYF.

V gene TRBV28 combines with J gene TRBJ1-5, with D hard to call. Germline assignment: CDR1 MDHEN and CDR2 SYDVKM. The length of the CDR3 is 17 residues. V lost 2 bases and J 0 bases, leaving 14 bases between the germline ends. CDR3 coding DNA: TGTGCCAGCAGTTTAGGTCAGGTCCATTATAGCAATCAGCCCCAGCATTTT. Its protein product is CASSLGQVHYSNQPQHF.

This chain links TRBV28 with TRBJ2-7; tentative D call: TRBD1 (6 bases). The CDR3 runs to 15 residues. The V gene lost 2 bases and the J gene lost 4 bases, with 15 bases spanning the gap. The germline V gene has CDR1 MDHEN and CDR2 SYDVKM. In DNA form, the CDR3 reads TGTGCCAGCAGTTTAGCTTTAATGGGGGCTTACGAGCAGTACTTC. This codes for CASSLALMGAYEQYF.

The chain carries TRBV5-4 and TRBJ1-1; 7 bases are a match to TRBD1. J was trimmed by 4 bases and V by 3 bases; bases with no gene match: 6. The CDR3 runs 14 residues. Germline V gene sequence: CDR1 SGHNT, CDR2 YYREEE (reference sequence). The CDR3 protein is CASSSQTGITEAFF. CDR3 bases: TGTGCCAGCAGCTCGCAGACAGGGATCACTGAAGCTTTCTTT.

The chain carries TRBV5-1 and TRBJ1-2; 7 nucleotides agree with TRBD1. V lost 5 bases to trimming and J lost 2 bases; unmatched junction nucleotides: 6. The germline gives CDR1 SGHRS, CDR2 YFSETQ. This CDR3 spans 14 amino acids. This CDR3 reads CASSFDRVNYGYTF. The DNA for the CDR3 is TGCGCCAGCAGTTTTGACAGGGTCAACTATGGCTACACCTTC.

The chain employs TRBV27 and TRBJ1-5, with D tentatively TRBD1 (5 bases). Between the trimmed V and J ends, which lost 6 bases and 1 base, there was a span of 13 bases. CDR1 and CDR2 from the germline V gene are MNHEY and SMNVEV (reference sequence). This CDR3 spans 15 amino acids. CDR3 sequence reads: CASRPTDASNQPQHF. CDR3 sequence (DNA): TGTGCCAGCAGGCCGACAGACGCAAGCAATCAGCCCCAGCATTTT.

This chain joins TRBV10-2 and TRBJ1-5; weak D call: TRBD1 (5 bases). Germline V gene data show CDR1 as WSHSY and CDR2 as SAAADI. The CDR3 totals 13 residues. The ends were cut back, 5 bases at V and 2 bases at J, with 7 bases in the middle. DNA of the CDR3: TGCGCCAGCAGTTCACAGGGCAATCAGCCCCAGCATTTT. Amino acid sequence: CASSSQGNQPQHF.

This chain connects TRBV7-9 to TRBJ2-7; D perhaps matches TRBD2 (6 bases). The CDR3 has 12 amino acids. Germline CDR1 is SEHNR and CDR2 is FQNEAQ (reference sequence). V gave up 1 base and J gave up 7 bases, with 8 bases separating them. The CDR3 coding sequence is TGTGCCAGCAGCTTAGGAGGGAGGGAGCAGTACTTC. Its translation: CASSLGGREQYF.

The J gene is TRBJ1-5, the V gene TRBV27; 7 nucleotides match TRBD1. The CDR3 extends over 13 amino acids. In germline, CDR1 is MNHEY, CDR2 SMNVEV (reference sequence). V lost 5 bases and J lost 10; bases outside the gene matches: 8. The CDR3 protein is CASSPRGGEPQHF. The CDR3 DNA follows: TGTGCCAGCAGTCCCCGAGGGGGCGAACCCCAGCATTTT.

The gene calls are TRBV5-4 and TRBJ2-5; TRBD2 matches at 15 bases. From germline, CDR1 is SGHNT and CDR2 YYREEE (reference sequence). The V segment lost 0 bases and the J segment 5 bases; nucleotides outside the gene matches: 2. CDR3 length equals 16 residues. CDR3 bases: TGTGCCAGCAGCTTGGGGACTAGCGGGAGGGCCGAGACCCAGTACTTC. Translating it yields CASSLGTSGRAETQYF.

This chain connects TRBV29-1 to TRBJ2-1; 14 nucleotides align to TRBD2. CDR1 SQVTM and CDR2 ANQGSEA come from the germline V gene. CDR3 length: 16 residues. J gave up 4 bases and V 8 bases, and 10 bases lay outside the gene matches. CDR3 amino acids: CSSRGTSGSGYNEQFF. The CDR3 coding sequence is TGCAGCTCGAGAGGGACTAGCGGGAGTGGGTACAATGAGCAGTTCTTC.

V gene TRBV5-1 combines with J gene TRBJ2-7; D is perhaps TRBD2 (5 bases). Germline values: CDR1 SGHRS, CDR2 YFSETQ. This CDR3 is built from 14 residues. V was pared by 0 bases and J by 3 bases, with 10 bases between. The CDR3 DNA sequence: TGCGCCAGCAGCTTGGACGGGGAGAACTACGAGCAGTACTTC. Translated, it gives CASSLDGENYEQYF.

The chain joins TRBV4-3 to TRBJ2-5; maybe TRBD1 (5 bases). The CDR3 spans 14 residues. Germline assignment: CDR1 LGHNA and CDR2 YSLEER. Trimming shortened V by 1 base and J by 5 bases, and 11 bases separated the two germline ends. As DNA, the CDR3 is TGCGCCAGCAGCCAAGGCAGGGCTCCCGAGACCCAGTACTTC. This codes for CASSQGRAPETQYF.

This chain joins TRBV7-6 and TRBJ2-1; 8 bases align to TRBD2. The CDR3 is 17 amino acids. V lost 5 bases and J lost 1; bases outside the gene matches: 10. The germline CDR1 and CDR2 sequences are SGHVS and FNYEAQ. CDR3 region: CASSEQAGGPSYNEQFF. In DNA, the CDR3 is TGTGCCAGCAGCGAGCAGGCGGGAGGCCCATCCTACAATGAGCAGTTCTTC.

The CDR3 region is CASSERPGQGYGYTF. In DNA form, the CDR3 reads TGTGCCAGCAGTGAACGACCGGGACAGGGTTATGGCTACACCTTC. J is TRBJ1-2 and V is TRBV6-1, with 9 nucleotides matching TRBD1. The germline gives CDR1 MNHNS, CDR2 SASEGT. This CDR3 has 15 residues. Trimming cost V 2 bases and J 5 bases; bases outside gene matches: 6.

The chain uses TRBV28 and TRBJ1-5; no reliable D call. This CDR3 region has 14 residues. Trimming shortened V by 6 bases and J by 6 bases, and 15 bases separated the two germline ends. The germline gives CDR1 MDHEN, CDR2 SYDVKM. CDR3 sequence (DNA): TGTGCCAGCAGGCAACCAGGTGGAAGTCAGCCCCAGCATTTT. Residues: CASRQPGGSQPQHF.

This chain links TRBV27 with TRBJ2-3; the match to TRBD2 covers 7 bases. The CDR3 has 15 amino acids. Looked up from germline, CDR1 is MNHEY and CDR2 is SMNVEV (reference sequence). V trimming: 3 bases; J trimming: 5 bases; junction bases outside the gene matches: 8. The CDR3 region has the DNA TGTGCCAGCAGTTTCTGGCGGGAGAGGGGAGATACGCAGTATTTT. This gives the protein CASSFWRERGDTQYF.

The genes are TRBV9 and TRBJ2-7; TRBD2 is a possible D gene (5 bases). This CDR3 region has 13 residues. CDR1 and CDR2 (germline): SGDLS, YYNGEE. V was cut by 4 bases and J by 5 bases, with 13 bases left in between. The CDR3 DNA is TGTGCCAGCAGCCCCTTCGGTAGCGACGAGCAGTACTTC. It specifies CASSPFGSDEQYF.

This clone was counted a single time. V usage is TRBV9 and J usage is TRBJ1-2; D not resolved. Trimming pared 0 bases from V and 5 bases from J, leaving 14 bases between. From germline, CDR1 is SGDLS and CDR2 YYNGEE. The CDR3 runs to 15 residues. The CDR3 protein is CASSVAITESYGYTF. In DNA form, the CDR3 reads TGTGCCAGCAGCGTAGCTATTACAGAATCGTATGGCTACACCTTC.

CDR3 nucleotide sequence: TGTGCCAGTACCGACAGGGCTAATGAGCAGTTCTTC. It codes for CASTDRANEQFF. The rearrangement links TRBV19 to TRBJ2-1; the match to TRBD1 covers 7 bases. V lost 7 bases and J lost 7; bases outside the gene matches: 4. The CDR3 contains 12 residues. Looked up from germline, CDR1 is LNHDA and CDR2 is SQIVND (reference sequence).

This rearrangement joins TRBV30 to TRBJ1-6; no clear D. V was cut by 0 bases and J by 1 base, with 13 bases left in between. Looked up from germline, CDR1 is GTSNPN and CDR2 is SVGIG (reference sequence). The CDR3 runs to 17 residues. Here the CDR3 DNA reads TGTGCCTGGAGTGTAAAAGGAGGAGGTTCCTATAATTCACCCCTCCACTTT. It is translated as CAWSVKGGGSYNSPLHF.

The chain has TRBV18 and TRBJ2-3; TRBD2 aligns across 8 bases. CDR3 length: 15 amino acids. Germline V gives CDR1 KGHSH, CDR2 LQKENI. V lost 3 bases to trimming and J lost 1 base; unmatched junction nucleotides: 3. Here the CDR3 reads CASSPGLGGTDTQYF. The CDR3 nucleotides are TGTGCCAGCTCACCGGGACTAGGCGGCACAGATACGCAGTATTTT. The variable domain in full, with the rest retrieved from reference TRBV18 and TRBJ2-3, is NAGVMQNPRHLVRRRGQEARLRCSPMKGHSHVYWYRQLPEEGLKFMVYLQKENIIDESGMPKERFSAEFPKEGPSILRIQQVVRGDSAAYFCASSPGLGGTDTQYFGPGTRLTVL.